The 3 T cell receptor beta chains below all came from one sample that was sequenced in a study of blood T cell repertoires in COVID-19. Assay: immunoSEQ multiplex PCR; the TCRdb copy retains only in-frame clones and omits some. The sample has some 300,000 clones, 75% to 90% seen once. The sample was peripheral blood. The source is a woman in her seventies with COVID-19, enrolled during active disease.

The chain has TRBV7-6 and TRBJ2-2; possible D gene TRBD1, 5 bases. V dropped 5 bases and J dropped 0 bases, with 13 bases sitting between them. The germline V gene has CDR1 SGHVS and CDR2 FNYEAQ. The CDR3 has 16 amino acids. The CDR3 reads CASSNIGVANTGELFF. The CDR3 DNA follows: TGTGCCAGCAGCAATATAGGGGTAGCGAACACCGGGGAGCTGTTTTTT. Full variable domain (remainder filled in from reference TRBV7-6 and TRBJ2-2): GAGVSQSPRYKVTKRGQDVALRCDPISGHVSLYWYRQALGQGPEFLTYFNYEAQQDKSGLPNDRFSAERPEGSISTLTIQRTEQRDSAMYRCASSNIGVANTGELFFGEGSRLTVL.

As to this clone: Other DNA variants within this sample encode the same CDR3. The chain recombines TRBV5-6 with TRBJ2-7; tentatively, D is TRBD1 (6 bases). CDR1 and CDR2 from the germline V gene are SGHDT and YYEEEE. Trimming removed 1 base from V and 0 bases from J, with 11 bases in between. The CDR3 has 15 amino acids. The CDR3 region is CASSLTGLSSYEQYF. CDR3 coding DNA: TGTGCCAGCAGCTTGACAGGGCTGAGCTCCTACGAGCAGTACTTC. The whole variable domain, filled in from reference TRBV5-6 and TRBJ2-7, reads DAGVTQSPTHLIKTRGQQVTLRCSPKSGHDTVSWYQQALGQGPQFIFQYYEEEERQRGNFPDRFSGHQFPNYSSELNVNALLLGDSALYLCASSLTGLSSYEQYFGPGTRLTVT.

The CDR3 reads CASSRDRGLTEAFF. As DNA, the CDR3 is TGTGCCAGCAGTCGGGACAGGGGGCTCACTGAAGCTTTCTTT. The rearrangement joins TRBV5-8 to TRBJ1-1, with 12 nucleotides matching TRBD1. This CDR3 contains 14 residues. V lost 5 bases and J lost 4; bases outside the gene matches: 3. Germline CDR1 SGHTS, CDR2 YDEGEE.